This T cell receptor (beta chain) was captured by sequencing in a study of T-cell memory formation after mild COVID-19. The CDR3 sequence is 14 residues long. The V and J ends lost 5 bases and 1 base respectively, with 13 bases between them. CDR1 and CDR2 (germline): DFQATT, SNEGSKA (reference sequence). MiXCR was run by TCRdb on the 5' RACE reads, yielding one entry per CDR3 protein. Of some 160,000 distinct CDR3 sequences listed, under 15% are singletons. The chain couples TRBV20-1 to TRBJ2-3; D is ambiguous. The sample was PBMCs or a T cell subset sorted from them (not recorded which). The clonotype originates from a man in his late teens or twenties who had mild COVID-19 (a few samples of this study predate the infection). Cell type and time point are not known. The CDR3, as DNA: TGCAGTGCTTTAATAAACACGGGCACAGATACGCAGTATTTT. Amino acid sequence: CSALINTGTDTQYF.